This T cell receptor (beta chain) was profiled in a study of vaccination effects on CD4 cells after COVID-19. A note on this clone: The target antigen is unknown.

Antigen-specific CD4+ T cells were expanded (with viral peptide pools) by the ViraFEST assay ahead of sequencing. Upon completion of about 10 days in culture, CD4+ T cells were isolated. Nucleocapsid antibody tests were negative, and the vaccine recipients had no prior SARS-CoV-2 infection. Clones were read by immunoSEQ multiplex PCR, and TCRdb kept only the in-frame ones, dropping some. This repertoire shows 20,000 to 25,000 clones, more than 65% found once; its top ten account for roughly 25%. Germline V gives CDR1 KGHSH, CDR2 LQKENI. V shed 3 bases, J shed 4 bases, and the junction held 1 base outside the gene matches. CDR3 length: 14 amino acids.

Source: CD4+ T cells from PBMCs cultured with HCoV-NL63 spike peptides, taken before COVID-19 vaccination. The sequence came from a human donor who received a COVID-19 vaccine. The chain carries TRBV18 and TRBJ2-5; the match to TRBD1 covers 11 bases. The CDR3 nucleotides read TGTGCCAGCTCACCCGGGACAGGGGGAGAGACCCAGTACTTC. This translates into CASSPGTGGETQYF.